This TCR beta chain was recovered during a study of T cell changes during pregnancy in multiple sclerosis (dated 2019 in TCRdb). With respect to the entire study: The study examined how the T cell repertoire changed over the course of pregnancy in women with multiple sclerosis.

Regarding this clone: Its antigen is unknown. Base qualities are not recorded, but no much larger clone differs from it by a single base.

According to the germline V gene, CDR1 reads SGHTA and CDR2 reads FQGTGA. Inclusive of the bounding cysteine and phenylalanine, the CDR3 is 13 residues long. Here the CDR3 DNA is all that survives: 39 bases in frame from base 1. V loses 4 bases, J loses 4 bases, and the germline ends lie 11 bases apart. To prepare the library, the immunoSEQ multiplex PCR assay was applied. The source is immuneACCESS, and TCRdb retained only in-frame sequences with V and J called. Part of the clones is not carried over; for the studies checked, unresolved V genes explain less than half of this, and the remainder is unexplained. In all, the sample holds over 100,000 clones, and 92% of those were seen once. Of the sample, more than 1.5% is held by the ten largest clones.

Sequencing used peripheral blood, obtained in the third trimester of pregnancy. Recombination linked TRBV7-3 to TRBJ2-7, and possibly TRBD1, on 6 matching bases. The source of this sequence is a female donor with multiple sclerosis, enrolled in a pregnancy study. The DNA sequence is TGTGCCAGCAGCTCGGACAGACGATACGAGCAGTACTTC. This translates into CASSSDRRYEQYF.